This is a list of T cell receptor beta chains from one sample in a study of shared T cell receptors in the human thymus. Profiling relied on immunoSEQ multiplex PCR, and the TCRdb table lists in-frame clones only, not all of them. The sample has approximately 580,000 clones, roughly 74% seen once; the top ten hold around 0.012%. The same specimen was also included in a second study, on human thymus T cells.

Sequenced sample: thymocytes. The receptors derive from a boy under three years old with a congenital heart defect. Both conserved end residues are part of each CDR3. Each record gives: V gene, J gene, CDR3 protein.

V gene: TRBV11-2
J gene: TRBJ2-3
CDR3 protein: CASSFNTSGTDTQYF

V gene: TRBV25-1
J gene: TRBJ2-7
CDR3 protein: CASSGASGRYEQYF

V gene: TRBV7-2
J gene: TRBJ1-3
CDR3 protein: CASSLGQAYGNTIYF

V gene: TRBV9
J gene: TRBJ2-7
CDR3 protein: CASSPQANPGTSTSYEQYF

V gene: TRBV6-1
J gene: TRBJ2-7
CDR3 protein: CASSALTGGKGEQYF

V gene: TRBV27
J gene: TRBJ1-2
CDR3 protein: CASGTGDGYTF

V gene: TRBV27
J gene: TRBJ2-1
CDR3 protein: CASRLAGLGYNEQFF

V gene: TRBV5-1
J gene: TRBJ2-7
CDR3 protein: CASSSRTGTYEQYF

V gene: TRBV9
J gene: TRBJ2-7
CDR3 protein: CASSVDGRQAPYEQYF

V gene: TRBV19
J gene: TRBJ2-2
CDR3 protein: CASSSSGLAGELFF

V gene: TRBV7-9
J gene: TRBJ2-7
CDR3 protein: CASSPGLAGGYEQYF

V gene: TRBV30
J gene: TRBJ2-7
CDR3 protein: CAWSAQLAIAYEQYF

V gene: TRBV4-3
J gene: TRBJ1-1
CDR3 protein: CASSQGGQGNTEAFF

V gene: TRBV27
J gene: TRBJ2-7
CDR3 protein: CASSPPGQGSYEQYF

V gene: TRBV28
J gene: TRBJ2-7
CDR3 protein: CASSSRDSPYEQYF

V gene: TRBV4-3
J gene: TRBJ2-7
CDR3 protein: CASSPDRGETYEQYF

V gene: TRBV28
J gene: TRBJ2-3
CDR3 protein: CASSLFTVPGLAAQF

V gene: TRBV28
J gene: TRBJ2-1
CDR3 protein: CASSSSLAGDPHEQFF

V gene: TRBV4-2
J gene: TRBJ2-7
CDR3 protein: CASSQDSTTYEQYF

V gene: TRBV23-1
J gene: TRBJ2-3
CDR3 protein: CASSQSVEVRTSGYTQYF

V gene: TRBV12-5
J gene: TRBJ1-2
CDR3 protein: CASGTEQGYGYTF

V gene: TRBV4-3
J gene: TRBJ1-5
CDR3 protein: CASSQAQGTNQPQHF

V gene: TRBV7-4
J gene: TRBJ2-2
CDR3 protein: CASSLQGTGELFF

V gene: TRBV29-1
J gene: TRBJ2-7
CDR3 protein: CSVYRGGAYEQYF

V gene: TRBV4-3
J gene: TRBJ1-2
CDR3 protein: CASSQYRLSPDRPLGYGYTF

V gene: TRBV11-2
J gene: TRBJ1-2
CDR3 protein: CASSLVEDSSNYGYTF

V gene: TRBV23-1
J gene: TRBJ1-2
CDR3 protein: CARALGQGANYGYTF

V gene: TRBV5-1
J gene: TRBJ1-2
CDR3 protein: CASSGEGGPLDGYTF

V gene: TRBV18
J gene: TRBJ1-5
CDR3 protein: CASSLRQGTPGLYSNQPQHF

V gene: TRBV9
J gene: TRBJ1-1
CDR3 protein: CASSVVGENTEAFF

V gene: TRBV4-3
J gene: TRBJ2-5
CDR3 protein: CASSQELFSGLAGETQYF

V gene: TRBV7-9
J gene: TRBJ2-7
CDR3 protein: CASRRPGQGKNEQYF

V gene: TRBV29-1
J gene: TRBJ2-6
CDR3 protein: CSVAIRSGGRGGGANVLTF

V gene: TRBV4-2
J gene: TRBJ1-5
CDR3 protein: CASSQTGTGGGQPQHF

V gene: TRBV12-5
J gene: TRBJ2-6
CDR3 protein: CASGLVGDRGTGANVLTF

V gene: TRBV5-1
J gene: TRBJ1-4
CDR3 protein: CASAGQGKDEKLFF

V gene: TRBV4-1
J gene: TRBJ2-5
CDR3 protein: CASSRTSGRNFAETQYF

V gene: TRBV28
J gene: TRBJ1-5
CDR3 protein: CASSSAGLQPQHF

V gene: TRBV19
J gene: TRBJ2-7
CDR3 protein: CASSIEGSGHYEQYF

V gene: TRBV4-3
J gene: TRBJ1-4
CDR3 protein: CASSQDLGSFNEKLFF

V gene: TRBV11-2
J gene: TRBJ2-7
CDR3 protein: CASSPGVEQYF

V gene: TRBV28
J gene: TRBJ1-5
CDR3 protein: CASSLPADRHYNQPQHF

V gene: TRBV19
J gene: TRBJ1-4
CDR3 protein: CASSPDGEETNEKLFF

V gene: TRBV30
J gene: TRBJ1-1
CDR3 protein: CAWSRTQWGRGPQTEAFF

V gene: TRBV12-5
J gene: TRBJ2-7
CDR3 protein: CASGLVPRELAGGPSYEQYF

V gene: TRBV21-1
J gene: TRBJ2-7
CDR3 protein: CASSPRPFKAGGLEQYF

V gene: TRBV30
J gene: TRBJ1-4
CDR3 protein: CAWSGQGNEKLFF